This record looks at one T cell receptor (beta chain) sequence and its context. Original handling: Amplification from reference gene primers served as the basis for estimated nucleated cell counts. Repertoires were generated with immunoSEQ multiplex PCR, while TCRdb's copy carries only in-frame clones and drops some. V and J calls and clone size are those listed in that table; D and trimming were worked out from the DNA. The sample lists 150,000 to 180,000 clones, 80% occurring once. This specimen belongs to a study of blood T cell repertoires in COVID-19. Study information: From the United States, Italy and Spain came samples of acute and convalescent COVID-19. PBMCs, B-cell-depleted T cells, or T cells provided the cDNA or gDNA that made up the material.

The CDR3 runs to 11 residues. Trimming cost V 6 bases and J 13 bases, with 10 bases left between them. Germline lookup yields CDR1 LNHDA and CDR2 SQIVND (reference sequence). This clonotype was sampled from a man aged 55 to 69 with acute or convalescent COVID-19. V and J are TRBV19 and TRBJ1-6; D unresolved. The sample was peripheral blood. CDR3 amino acids: CASSSTGPLHF. The CDR3 region has the DNA TGTGCCAGTAGCAGCACCGGGCCCCTCCACTTT.